This T cell receptor beta chain is from a study of T cells in narcolepsy. The CDR3 has 16 amino acids. The V gene end was trimmed by 0 bases and the J gene end by 10 bases; junction bases not matched to a gene: 12. CDR1 is SGHRS, CDR2 YFSETQ, per germline. TCRdb's copy holds only in-frame clones and misses some; the assay was immunoSEQ multiplex PCR. This sample has 35,000 to 40,000 clones, with under 85% found just once. The genes are TRBV5-1 and TRBJ2-1; 8 nucleotides align to TRBD1. This receptor was identified in a human donor with narcolepsy. Sequencing was carried out using CD45RA- memory CD4+ T cells from PBMCs. CDR3 sequence: CASSLAGQGAEWEQFF. In DNA, the CDR3 is TGCGCCAGCAGCTTGGCCGGGCAGGGGGCAGAATGGGAGCAGTTCTTC.